Sequencing of this TCR beta chain was carried out in a study of T cells in women clearing cervical HPV infection. Study-wide background: Control women cleared a single incident HPV16 infection within 12 months. The study, taken as a whole, reports: Timing of associations relative to infection is unclear; T-cell subsets were not isolated. CIN3+ cases had significantly higher TCR richness than controls; evenness did not differ.

Data came from immunoSEQ multiplex PCR; TCRdb stores just in-frame clones and leaves some out. This sample contains around 29,000 clones. Trimming left V 2 bases short and J 4 bases short, with 5 bases between. Germline CDR1 SGHRS, CDR2 YFSETQ. CDR3 length: 12 residues. About this clone itself: Its antigen is not identified. The read comes to an end 3 residues before the CDR3 does, leaving the germline J gene to fill in the end.

Input material: blood buffy coat. This sequence joins TRBV5-1 and TRBJ2-3, with D unclear. The TCR sequence derives from a woman aged 18-70 years with a cervical HPV16 infection that either progressed to CIN3+ or cleared (not recorded which). The sequenced part of the CDR3 DNA is TGCGCCAGCAGCTTAAAGCCAGATACG. Translation gives CASSLKPDT. The whole CDR3 protein reads CASSLKPDTQYF.